This T cell receptor (beta chain) was captured in a study of T-cell memory formation after mild COVID-19. Findings and caveats of the study: SARS-CoV-2 specificity of second-wave clones peaking day 37 was unconfirmed. Among clones contracting day 15 to 85, CD4/CD8 was balanced, whereas later expanders leaned CD4+.

The CDR3 length is 14 residues. Germline CDR1 and CDR2: SNHLY and FYNNEI. Germline trimming cut 6 bases from V and 3 bases from J; bases unmatched to any gene: 5. 5'RACE, which relied on constant-segment primers, yielded TCR alpha and TCR beta cDNA libraries carrying sample barcodes and UMIs. TCRdb fed the 5' RACE reads into MiXCR, producing one record per CDR3 protein. The sample has 270,000 or so distinct CDR3 sequences; approximately 16% are singletons. This clonotype has only a few counts. Its antigen remains unknown. Sequenced input: PBMCs or a T cell subset sorted from them (not recorded which). The chain combines TRBV2 with TRBJ1-5, with 7 nucleotides matching TRBD1. The receptor was isolated from a young man who had mild COVID-19 (a few samples of this study predate the infection). Cell type and time point are not known. This CDR3 is CASRGGQNNQPQHF. CDR3 DNA: TGTGCCAGCAGGGGGGGACAGAACAATCAGCCCCAGCATTTT.